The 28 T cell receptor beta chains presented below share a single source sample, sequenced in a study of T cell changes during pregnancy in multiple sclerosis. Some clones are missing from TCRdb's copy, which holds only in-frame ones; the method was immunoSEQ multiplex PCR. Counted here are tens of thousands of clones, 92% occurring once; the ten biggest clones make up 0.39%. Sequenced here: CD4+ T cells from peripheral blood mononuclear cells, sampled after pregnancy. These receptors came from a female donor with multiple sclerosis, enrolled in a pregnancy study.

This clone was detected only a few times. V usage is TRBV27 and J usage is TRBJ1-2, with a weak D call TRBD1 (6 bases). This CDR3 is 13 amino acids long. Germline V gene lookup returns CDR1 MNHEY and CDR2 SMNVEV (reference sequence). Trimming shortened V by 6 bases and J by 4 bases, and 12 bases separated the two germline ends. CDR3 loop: CASSRGGGYGYTF. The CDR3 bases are TGTGCCAGCAGCCGGGGGGGCGGCTATGGCTACACCTTC.

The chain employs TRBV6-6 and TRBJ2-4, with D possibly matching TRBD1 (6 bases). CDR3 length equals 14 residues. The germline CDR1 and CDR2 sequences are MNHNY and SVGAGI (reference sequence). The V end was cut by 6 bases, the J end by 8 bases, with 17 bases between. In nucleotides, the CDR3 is TGTGCCAGCAGACTCAACAGGGCTGGTGACATTCAGTACTTC. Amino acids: CASRLNRAGDIQYF.

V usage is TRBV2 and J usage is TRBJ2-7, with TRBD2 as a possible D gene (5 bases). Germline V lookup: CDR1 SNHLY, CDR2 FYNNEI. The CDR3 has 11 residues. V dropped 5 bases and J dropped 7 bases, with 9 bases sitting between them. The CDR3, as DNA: TGTGCCAGCAGTTCTCAGCGGGAGCAGTACTTC. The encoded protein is CASSSQREQYF. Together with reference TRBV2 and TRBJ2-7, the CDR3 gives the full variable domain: EPEVTQTPSHQVTQMGQEVILRCVPISNHLYFYWYRQILGQKVEFLVSFYNNEISEKSEIFDDQFSVERPDGSNFTLKIRSTKLEDSAMYFCASSSQREQYFGPGTRLTVT.

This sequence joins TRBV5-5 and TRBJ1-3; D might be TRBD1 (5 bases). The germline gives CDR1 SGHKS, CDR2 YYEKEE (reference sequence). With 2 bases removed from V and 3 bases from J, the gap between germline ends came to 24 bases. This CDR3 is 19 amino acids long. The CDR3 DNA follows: TGTGCCAGCAGCTTCGCATCCCCGGGGACTGGGCTGGGTGGAAACACCATATATTTT. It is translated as CASSFASPGTGLGGNTIYF.

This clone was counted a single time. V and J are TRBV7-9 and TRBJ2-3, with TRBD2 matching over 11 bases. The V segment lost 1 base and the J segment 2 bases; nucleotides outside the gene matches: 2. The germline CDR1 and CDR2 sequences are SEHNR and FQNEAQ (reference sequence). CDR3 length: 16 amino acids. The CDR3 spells CASSLGLAGTTDTQYF. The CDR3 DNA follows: TGTGCCAGCAGCTTAGGACTAGCGGGAACCACAGATACGCAGTATTTT.

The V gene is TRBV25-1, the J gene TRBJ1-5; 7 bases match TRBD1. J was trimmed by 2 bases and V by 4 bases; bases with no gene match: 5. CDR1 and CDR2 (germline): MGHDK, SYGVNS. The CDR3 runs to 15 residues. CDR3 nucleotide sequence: TGTGCCAGCAGTGGACAGGGCTCGGGCAATCAGCCCCAGCATTTT. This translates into CASSGQGSGNQPQHF.

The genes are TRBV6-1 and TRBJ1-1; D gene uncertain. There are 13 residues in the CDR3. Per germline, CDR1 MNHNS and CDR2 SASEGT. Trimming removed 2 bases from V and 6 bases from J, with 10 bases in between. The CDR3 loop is CASSEYLSPEAFF. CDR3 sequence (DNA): TGTGCCAGCAGTGAATATCTGAGTCCTGAAGCTTTCTTT.

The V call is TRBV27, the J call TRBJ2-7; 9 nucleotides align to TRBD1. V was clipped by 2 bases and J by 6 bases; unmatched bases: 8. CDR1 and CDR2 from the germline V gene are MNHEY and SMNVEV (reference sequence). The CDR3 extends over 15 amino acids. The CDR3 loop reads CASSLRGQGLVEQYF. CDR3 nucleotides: TGTGCCAGCAGTTTAAGAGGACAGGGGTTGGTCGAGCAGTACTTC.

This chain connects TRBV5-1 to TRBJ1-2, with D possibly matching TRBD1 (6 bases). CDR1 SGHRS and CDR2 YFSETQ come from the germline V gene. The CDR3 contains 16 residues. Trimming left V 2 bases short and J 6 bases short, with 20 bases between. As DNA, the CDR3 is TGCGCCAGCAGCTTATCCCGGATCGGGACAACCGATGGCTACACCTTC. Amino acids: CASSLSRIGTTDGYTF.

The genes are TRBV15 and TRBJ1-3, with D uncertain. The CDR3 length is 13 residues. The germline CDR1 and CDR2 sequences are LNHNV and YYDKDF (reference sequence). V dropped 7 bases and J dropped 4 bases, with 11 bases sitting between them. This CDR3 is CATTPPQGNTIYF. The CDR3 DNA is TGTGCCACCACCCCTCCCCAGGGAAACACCATATATTTT.

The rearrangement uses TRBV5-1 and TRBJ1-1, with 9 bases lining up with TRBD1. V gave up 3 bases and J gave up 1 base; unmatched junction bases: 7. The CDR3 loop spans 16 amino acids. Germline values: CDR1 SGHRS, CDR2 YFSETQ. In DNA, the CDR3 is TGCGCCAGCAGCTCCCGACAGGGGGGGCGGAACACTGAAGCTTTCTTT. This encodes CASSSRQGGRNTEAFF. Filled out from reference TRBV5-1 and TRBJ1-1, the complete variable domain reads KAGVTQTPRYLIKTRGQQVTLSCSPISGHRSVSWYQQTPGQGLQFLFEYFSETQRNKGNFPGRFSGRQFSNSRSEMNVSTLELGDSALYLCASSSRQGGRNTEAFFGQGTRLTVV.

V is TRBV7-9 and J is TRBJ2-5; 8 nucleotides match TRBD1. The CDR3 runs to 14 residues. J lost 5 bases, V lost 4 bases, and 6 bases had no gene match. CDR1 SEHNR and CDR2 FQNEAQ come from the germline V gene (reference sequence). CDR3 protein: CASSSLTGVETQYF. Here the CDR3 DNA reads TGTGCCAGCAGCTCCCTGACAGGGGTGGAGACCCAGTACTTC.

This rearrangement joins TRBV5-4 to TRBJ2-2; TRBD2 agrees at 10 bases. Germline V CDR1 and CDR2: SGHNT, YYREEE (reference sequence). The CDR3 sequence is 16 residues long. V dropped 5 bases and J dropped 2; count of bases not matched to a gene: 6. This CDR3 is CASSRGTSANTGELFF. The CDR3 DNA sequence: TGTGCCAGCAGTAGAGGGACTAGCGCAAACACCGGGGAGCTGTTTTTT.

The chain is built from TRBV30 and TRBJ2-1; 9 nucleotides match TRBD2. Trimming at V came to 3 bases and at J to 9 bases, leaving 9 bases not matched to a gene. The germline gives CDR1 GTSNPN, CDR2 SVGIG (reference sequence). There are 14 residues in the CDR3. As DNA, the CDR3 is TGTGCCTGGAGGACACCTAGCGGGAAGGCTGAGCAGTTCTTC. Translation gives CAWRTPSGKAEQFF.

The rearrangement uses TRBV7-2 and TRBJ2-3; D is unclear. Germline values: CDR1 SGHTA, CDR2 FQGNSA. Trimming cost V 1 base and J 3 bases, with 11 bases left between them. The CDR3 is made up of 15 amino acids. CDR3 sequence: CASSLDVLRTDTQYF. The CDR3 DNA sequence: TGTGCCAGCAGCTTAGACGTACTCCGGACAGATACGCAGTATTTT.

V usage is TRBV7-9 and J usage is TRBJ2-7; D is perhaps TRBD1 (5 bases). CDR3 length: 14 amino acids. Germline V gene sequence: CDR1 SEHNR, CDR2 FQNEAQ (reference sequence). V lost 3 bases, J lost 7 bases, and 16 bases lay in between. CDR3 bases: TGTGCCAGCAGCTTGTCGGCAGGGATAGGGGAGCAGTACTTC. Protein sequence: CASSLSAGIGEQYF. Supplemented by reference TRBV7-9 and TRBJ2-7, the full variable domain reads DTGVSQNPRHKITKRGQNVTFRCDPISEHNRLYWYRQTLGQGPEFLTYFQNEAQLEKSRLLSDRFSAERPKGSFSTLEIQRTEQGDSAMYLCASSLSAGIGEQYFGPGTRLTVT.

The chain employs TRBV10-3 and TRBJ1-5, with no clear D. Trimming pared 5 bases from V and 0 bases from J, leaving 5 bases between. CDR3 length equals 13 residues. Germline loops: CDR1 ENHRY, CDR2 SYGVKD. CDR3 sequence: CAISPDSNQPQHF. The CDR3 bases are TGTGCCATCAGTCCAGATAGCAATCAGCCCCAGCATTTT.

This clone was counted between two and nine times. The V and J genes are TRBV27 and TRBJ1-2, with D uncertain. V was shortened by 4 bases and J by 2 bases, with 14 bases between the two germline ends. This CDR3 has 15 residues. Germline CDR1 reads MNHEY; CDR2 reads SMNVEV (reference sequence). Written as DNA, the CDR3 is TGTGCCAGCAGTTACCTGAACAGATTAAACTATGGCTACACCTTC. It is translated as CASSYLNRLNYGYTF.

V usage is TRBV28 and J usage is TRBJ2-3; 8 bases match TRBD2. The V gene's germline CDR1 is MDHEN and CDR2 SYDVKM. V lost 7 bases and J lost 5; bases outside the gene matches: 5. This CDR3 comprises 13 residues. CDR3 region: CASKRREVDTQYF. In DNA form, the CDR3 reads TGTGCCAGCAAGCGGCGGGAGGTAGATACGCAGTATTTT.

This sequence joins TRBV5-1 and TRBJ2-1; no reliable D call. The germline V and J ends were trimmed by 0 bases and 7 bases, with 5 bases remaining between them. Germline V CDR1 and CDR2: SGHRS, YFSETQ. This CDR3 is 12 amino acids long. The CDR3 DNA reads TGCGCCAGCAGCTTGGAATCAAATGAGCAGTTCTTC. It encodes CASSLESNEQFF.

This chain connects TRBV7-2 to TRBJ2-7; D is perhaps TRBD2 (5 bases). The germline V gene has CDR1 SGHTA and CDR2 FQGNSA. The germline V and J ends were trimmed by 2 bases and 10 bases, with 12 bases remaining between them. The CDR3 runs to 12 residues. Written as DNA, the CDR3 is TGTGCCAGCAGCTTAACCGGACTTCAACAGTACTTC. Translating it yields CASSLTGLQQYF.

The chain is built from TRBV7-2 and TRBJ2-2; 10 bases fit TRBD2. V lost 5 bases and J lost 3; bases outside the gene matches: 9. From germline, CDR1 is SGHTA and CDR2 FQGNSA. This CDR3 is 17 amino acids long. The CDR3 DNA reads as TGTGCCAGCAGCCCCTCTAGCGGGAGTGCGGACACCGGGGAGCTGTTTTTT. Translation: CASSPSSGSADTGELFF.

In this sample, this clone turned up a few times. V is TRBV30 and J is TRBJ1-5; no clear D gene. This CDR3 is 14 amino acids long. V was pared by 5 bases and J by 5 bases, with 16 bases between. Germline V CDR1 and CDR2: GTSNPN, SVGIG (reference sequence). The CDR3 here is CAWAPGGRDQPQHF. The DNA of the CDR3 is TGTGCCTGGGCCCCGGGAGGGAGGGATCAGCCCCAGCATTTT.

The CDR3 loop reads CASSRPADEQFF. The CDR3 DNA is TGTGCCAGCAGCCGGCCGGCGGATGAGCAGTTCTTC. This sequence joins TRBV4-2 and TRBJ2-1; D ambiguous. In germline, CDR1 is LGHNA, CDR2 YNFKEQ. This CDR3 is 12 amino acids long. V lost 4 bases, J lost 8 bases, and 9 bases lay in between.

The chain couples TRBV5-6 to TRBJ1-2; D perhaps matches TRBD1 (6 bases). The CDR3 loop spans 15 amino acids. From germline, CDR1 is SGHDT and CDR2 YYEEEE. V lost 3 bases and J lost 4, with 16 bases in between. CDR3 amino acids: CASSSISQGIYGYTF. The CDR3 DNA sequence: TGTGCCAGCAGCTCTATTTCCCAGGGGATCTATGGCTACACCTTC.

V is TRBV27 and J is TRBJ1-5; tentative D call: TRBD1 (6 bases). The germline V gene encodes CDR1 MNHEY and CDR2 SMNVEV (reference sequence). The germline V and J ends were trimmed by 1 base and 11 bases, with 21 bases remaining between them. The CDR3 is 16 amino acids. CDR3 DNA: TGTGCCAGCAGTTTATGGGGGCAGGGAAGGGAATCGGCCCAGCATTTT. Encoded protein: CASSLWGQGRESAQHF.

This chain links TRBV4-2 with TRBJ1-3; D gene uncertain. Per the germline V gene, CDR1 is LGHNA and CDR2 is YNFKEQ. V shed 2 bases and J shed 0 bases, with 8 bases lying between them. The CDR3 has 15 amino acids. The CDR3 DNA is TGTGCCAGCAGCCAAACTACAAGCTCTGGAAACACCATATATTTT. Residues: CASSQTTSSGNTIYF.

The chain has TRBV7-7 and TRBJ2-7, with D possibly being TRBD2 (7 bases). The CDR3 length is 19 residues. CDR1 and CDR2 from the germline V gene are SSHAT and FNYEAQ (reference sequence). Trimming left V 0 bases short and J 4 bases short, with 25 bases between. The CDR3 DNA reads TGTGCCAGCAGCTTAGCGCTAAGTGGTCCGGGGGGCGCGAGTTACGAGCAGTACTTC. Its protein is CASSLALSGPGGASYEQYF.